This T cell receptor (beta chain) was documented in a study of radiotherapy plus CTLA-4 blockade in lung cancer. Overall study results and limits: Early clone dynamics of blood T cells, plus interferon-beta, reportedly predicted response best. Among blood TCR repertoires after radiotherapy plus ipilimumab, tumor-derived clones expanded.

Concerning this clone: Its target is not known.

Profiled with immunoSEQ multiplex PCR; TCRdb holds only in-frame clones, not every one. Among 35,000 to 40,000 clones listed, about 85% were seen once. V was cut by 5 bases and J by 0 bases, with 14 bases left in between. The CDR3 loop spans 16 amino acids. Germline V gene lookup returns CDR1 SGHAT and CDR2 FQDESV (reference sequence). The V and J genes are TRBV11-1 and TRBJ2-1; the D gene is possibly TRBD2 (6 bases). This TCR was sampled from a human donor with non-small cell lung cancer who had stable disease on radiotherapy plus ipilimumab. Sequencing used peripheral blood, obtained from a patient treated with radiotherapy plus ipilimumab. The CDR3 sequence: CASSRLRGSSYNEQFF. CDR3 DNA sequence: TGTGCCAGCAGCCGTCTGCGGGGTAGCTCCTACAATGAGCAGTTCTTC.